These T cell receptor beta chains were read from a single sample in a study of T cell responses to AZD1222 COVID-19 vaccine. Measured with immunoSEQ multiplex PCR; TCRdb has only the in-frame clones, and not every one. This table holds 120,000 to 150,000 clones, approximately 89% found once. Sequenced here: peripheral blood, sampled on day 0 of AZD1222 vaccination. These receptor sequences come from an adult in good health. CDR3s include the opening cysteine and the closing phenylalanine or tryptophan. A D gene is named only where the DNA matches it firmly. Some rows mark clone size as missing; the rest say once, few, many or name a class of expanded clone.

v_call	d_call	clone_size	cdr3_aa
TRBV6-1	TRBD1	NA	CASSESWDRGLGYTF
TRBV7-9	TRBD1	NA	CASSFRQGGDTGELFF
TRBV19	NA	NA	CASSPITGIGNTIYF
TRBV7-2	TRBD1	NA	CASSLASSGGQPQHF
TRBV7-2	NA	NA	CASSFTGLSPLHF
TRBV5-6	NA	NA	CASSFLQGLNEKLFF
TRBV7-9	NA	NA	CASSVTGTAARETQYF
TRBV27	NA	NA	CASSFRSLRPDTQYF
TRBV7-9	NA	NA	CASLWGVARNTEAFF
TRBV2	TRBD1	NA	CASSVQGGPYGYTF
TRBV6-2/TRBV6-3	NA	NA	CASSPTGNSYNSPLHF
TRBV23-1	NA	NA	CASSQSSGNTIYF
TRBV9	NA	NA	CASSNRAYGYTF
TRBV10-2	NA	NA	CAARGSSYNSPLHF
TRBV28	NA	few	CASSLSGPGEKLFF
TRBV24-1	TRBD1	NA	CATSETGTGGADTQYF
TRBV19	NA	NA	CASSIRGTQHF
TRBV5-5	NA	NA	CASCKGGNNSPLHF
TRBV29-1	NA	NA	CSVVVGNQPQHF
TRBV5-4	NA	once	CASSPYTGTYGYTF
TRBV28	NA	few	CASSLYRGASNSPLHF
TRBV3-1/TRBV3-2	NA	NA	CASSRGSGTANVLTF
TRBV7-9	TRBD1	NA	CASSSIKGVGQGTYEQYF